This T cell receptor beta chain was sequenced for a study of T cell changes during pregnancy in multiple sclerosis (dated by TCRdb to the late 2010s). About the investigation overall: The study looked at changes in the T cell repertoire across pregnancy in women with multiple sclerosis.

The CDR3 covers 16 residues, taking in both the cysteine and the phenylalanine. Only the CDR3 region is kept as DNA, spanning 48 bases read in frame from base 1. V and J are trimmed by 6 bases and 4 bases, and the gene matches miss 10 bases of the junction. Per the germline V gene, KGHSH is the CDR1 and LQKENI is the CDR2. Worth noting for this clone: Its specific antigen is unknown. No much larger clonotype is one base removed from it; base qualities were not supplied.

Preparation of the library involved the immunoSEQ multiplex PCR assay. TCRdb retrieved this table from immuneACCESS and kept in-frame rearrangements only. Not all clones are present; in checked studies, unresolved V genes account for under half, and no reason is known for the remainder. The sample yields approximately 61,000 clones; under 95% were counted once. Of the sample, around 3.5% falls within the top ten clones. The TCR was taken from a female donor in good health, enrolled as a control in a pregnancy study. The input for sequencing was peripheral blood, taken after pregnancy. The chain is assembled from TRBV18 and TRBJ2-1; 9 of the junction bases match TRBD1. Read as DNA, the sequence is TGTGCCAGCTCCCCGCGGACAGGGGTAGATTACAATGAGCAGTTCTTC. It specifies CASSPRTGVDYNEQFF.